This is a list of T cell receptor beta chains from one sample in a study of T cell repertoires in cytomegalovirus infection. MiXCR was run by TCRdb on the reads, yielding one entry per CDR3 protein. The profile shows roughly 760,000 distinct CDR3 sequences, under 40% of them singletons. The material sequenced was PBMCs. These receptors were taken from a human donor in good health (CMV status not recorded). Some clones in this sample may be carry-over from other donors' samples. Each CDR3 is given with its conserved first and last residue. The D gene is left open where the match is weak. Clone size is given for some rows only: seen once, a few or many times, or a class if the clone is expanded.

j_call clone_size v_call d_call cdr3_length cdr3_nt cdr3_aa
TRBJ1-4 NA TRBV12-3/TRBV12-4 NA 16 TGTGCCAGCGGTACGGCGGAAGCCGCAACTAATGAAAAACTGTTTTTT CASGTAEAATNEKLFF
TRBJ1-5 many TRBV12-3/TRBV12-4 NA 16 TGTGCCAGCAGCCTAACAAACAGGAATAGCAATCAGCCCCAGCATTTT CASSLTNRNSNQPQHF
TRBJ1-1 few TRBV28 TRBD1 15 TGTGCCAGCAGGGGACAGGGTAGGCAGAACACTGAAGCTTTCTTT CASRGQGRQNTEAFF
TRBJ2-2 few TRBV11-2 NA 16 TGTGCCAGCAGCGTGAGAGGGCGGGCGAACACCGGGGAGCTGTTTTTT CASSVRGRANTGELFF
TRBJ1-2 many TRBV6-5 TRBD1 15 TGTGCCAGCAGTCCGGGACAGGGGTTGCTCTATGGCTACACCTTC CASSPGQGLLYGYTF
TRBJ1-2 NA TRBV28 TRBD1 13 TGTGCCAGCAGGAAAACAGGGGGGTATGTCTACACCTTC CASRKTGGYVYTF
TRBJ2-1 few TRBV6-6 TRBD2 15 TGTGCCAGCCAGGGAGCGCTAGCGGCTTACAATGAGCAGTTCTTC CASQGALAAYNEQFF
TRBJ1-1 NA TRBV12-3/TRBV12-4 NA 13 TGTGCCAGCAGTTTTCAGAAAGGGGGTGAAGCTTTCTTT CASSFQKGGEAFF
TRBJ1-1 NA TRBV10-3 TRBD1 13 TGTGCCATAACGGACAGGAGGAACACTGAAGCTTTCTTT CAITDRRNTEAFF
TRBJ1-1 few TRBV19 TRBD1 14 TGTGCCAGTAGTATTGACAGGGGGAAACCTGAAGCTTTCTTT CASSIDRGKPEAFF
TRBJ1-1 NA TRBV4-1 NA 15 TGCGCCAGCAGCCAAGCACAGGCTCTCTACACTGAAGCTTTCTTT CASSQAQALYTEAFF
TRBJ1-4 many TRBV28 NA 12 TGTGCCAGCAGACCAGGGAGGGAAAAACTGTTTTTT CASRPGREKLFF
TRBJ1-1 NA TRBV5-1 NA 16 TGCGCCAGCAGCTTGGCCCAGCTAACAGGGTGGACTGAAGCTTTCTTT CASSLAQLTGWTEAFF
TRBJ2-4 NA TRBV12-3/TRBV12-4 TRBD1 15 TGTGCCAGCAGTCAACAGGGGGTGGGCAAAAACATTCAGTGCTTC CASSQQGVGKNIQCF
TRBJ1-1 NA TRBV7-8 NA 14 TGTGCCAGCAGAACGACGGATATGAACACTGAAGCTTTCTTT CASRTTDMNTEAFF
TRBJ1-5 NA TRBV12-3/TRBV12-4 NA 15 TGTGCCAGCAGTTTCGCCGGACTTAGCAATCAGCCCCAGCATTTT CASSFAGLSNQPQHF